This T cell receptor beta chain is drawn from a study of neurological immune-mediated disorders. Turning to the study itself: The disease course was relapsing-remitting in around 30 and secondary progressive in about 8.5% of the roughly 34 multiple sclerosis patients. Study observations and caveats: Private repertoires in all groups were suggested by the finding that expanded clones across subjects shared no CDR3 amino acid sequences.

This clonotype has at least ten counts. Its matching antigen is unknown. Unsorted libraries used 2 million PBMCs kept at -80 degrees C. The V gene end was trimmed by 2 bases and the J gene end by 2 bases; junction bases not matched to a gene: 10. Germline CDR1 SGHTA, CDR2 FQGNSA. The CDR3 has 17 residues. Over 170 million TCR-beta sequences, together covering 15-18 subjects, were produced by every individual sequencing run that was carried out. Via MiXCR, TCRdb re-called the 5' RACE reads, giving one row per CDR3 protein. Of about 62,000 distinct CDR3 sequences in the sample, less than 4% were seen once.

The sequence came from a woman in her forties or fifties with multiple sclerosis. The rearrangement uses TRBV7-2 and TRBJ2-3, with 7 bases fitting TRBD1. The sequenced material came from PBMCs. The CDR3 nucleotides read TGTGCCAGCAGCTTAAGGGACAGAAGAAGGCCCACAGATACGCAGTATTTT. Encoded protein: CASSLRDRRRPTDTQYF.